A selection of T cell receptor beta chains follows, all from one sample in a study of blood T cell repertoires in COVID-19. Profiled with immunoSEQ multiplex PCR; TCRdb holds only in-frame clones, not every one. The sample includes about 280,000 clones, roughly 80% of them seen just once. The material sequenced was PBMCs or T cells enriched from blood (not recorded which). These receptors were collected from a man in his forties who had been exposed to COVID-19. The CDR3 runs from the conserved cysteine through the conserved F or W. The order of the fields is D gene, V gene, J gene, clone size, CDR3 protein, CDR3 DNA. A D gene is named only where the DNA matches it firmly. Size tells how often a clone was seen (once, few, many) or the class of an expanded clone, and some rows leave it out.

>-|TRBV4-1|TRBJ1-1|-
CASSHPGEHTEAFF
TGCGCCAGCAGCCACCCCGGGGAGCACACTGAAGCTTTCTTT
>-|TRBV4-1|TRBJ1-3|-
CASSQDRGSGNTIYF
TGCGCCAGCAGCCAAGACAGAGGCTCTGGAAACACCATATATTTT
>-|TRBV15|TRBJ1-1|-
CATSRGGFSQAFF
TGTGCCACCAGCAGAGGAGGGTTTTCTCAAGCTTTCTTT
>TRBD1|TRBV18|TRBJ1-3|-
CASSTGQGTLYSGNTIYF
TGTGCCAGCTCAACGGGACAGGGGACCTTGTACTCTGGAAACACCATATATTTT
>TRBD2|TRBV4-1|TRBJ2-1|-
CASSPKVAGVSEQFF
TGCGCCAGCAGCCCGAAGGTGGCGGGAGTGAGTGAGCAGTTCTTC
>-|TRBV5-1|TRBJ2-7|-
CASRVDNSGQYF
TGCGCCAGCCGGGTAGACAATAGCGGGCAGTACTTC
>-|TRBV11-2|TRBJ2-3|-
CASSLMTGVGGGDTQYF
TGTGCCAGCAGCTTAATGACGGGAGTGGGGGGTGGAGATACGCAGTATTTT
>-|TRBV3-1/TRBV3-2|TRBJ1-1|-
CASSQYPGDTEAFF
TGTGCCAGCAGCCAATATCCGGGGGACACTGAAGCTTTCTTT
>-|TRBV5-1|TRBJ2-3|-
CASSLRSSSTDTQYF
TGCGCCAGCAGCTTACGGTCTTCTAGCACAGATACGCAGTATTTT
>-|TRBV2|TRBJ1-5|-
CASSLTTVSNQPQHF
TGTGCCAGCAGTCTTACGACAGTTAGCAATCAGCCCCAGCATTTT
>TRBD1|TRBV19|TRBJ1-1|-
CASSTGGGNTEAFF
TGTGCCAGTAGTACAGGGGGCGGGAACACTGAAGCTTTCTTT
>TRBD1|TRBV19|TRBJ1-2|-
CASSAAGTGGSGYTF
TGTGCCAGTAGTGCAGCCGGGACAGGGGGATCTGGCTACACCTTC
>TRBD1|TRBV14|TRBJ1-2|-
CASSQETGLSGYTF
TGTGCCAGCAGCCAAGAGACAGGGCTTAGTGGCTACACCTTC
>TRBD1|TRBV5-1|TRBJ1-2|-
CASSLEWGRGHGYTF
TGCGCCAGCAGCTTGGAATGGGGCAGGGGGCATGGCTACACCTTC
>-|TRBV4-2|TRBJ2-7|-
CASSQAEGSGTSYEQYF
TGTGCCAGCAGCCAAGCTGAGGGTAGCGGCACCTCCTACGAGCAGTACTTC
>-|TRBV5-1|TRBJ2-7|few
CASSEDYEQYF
TGCGCCAGCAGCGAGGACTACGAGCAGTACTTC
>TRBD2|TRBV5-4|TRBJ2-5|-
CASSQGLAGVETQYF
TGTGCCAGCAGCCAGGGACTAGCGGGAGTAGAGACCCAGTACTTC
>-|TRBV3-1/TRBV3-2|TRBJ2-7|few
CASSPGPPYEQYF
TGTGCCAGCAGCCCAGGGCCTCCCTACGAGCAGTACTTC
>-|TRBV9|TRBJ1-1|-
CASSGGLENTEAFF
TGTGCCAGCAGCGGCGGACTGGAGAACACTGAAGCTTTCTTT
>-|TRBV5-8|TRBJ1-2|-
CASSPDLQGDGYTF
TGTGCCAGCAGCCCCGACCTCCAAGGGGATGGCTACACCTTC
>TRBD2|TRBV2|TRBJ2-7|-
CASSAPGLAGYEQYF
TGTGCCAGCAGTGCACCGGGACTAGCGGGATACGAGCAGTACTTC
>-|TRBV5-1|TRBJ2-1|-
CASSLAGTFNNEQFF
TGCGCCAGCAGCTTGGCCGGGACTTTTAACAATGAGCAGTTCTTC
>TRBD2|TRBV27|TRBJ2-1|-
CARVEPGLAPYNEQFF
TGTGCCAGGGTAGAACCGGGACTAGCGCCCTACAATGAGCAGTTCTTC
>-|TRBV18|TRBJ2-6|-
CASSPKSRSGANVLTF
TGTGCCAGCTCACCAAAATCGCGCTCTGGGGCCAACGTCCTGACTTTC
>TRBD2|TRBV5-1|TRBJ2-5|-
CASSALQSLPPSGSWEETQYF
TGCGCCAGCAGCGCGCTCCAGAGCTTGCCCCCTAGCGGGAGTTGGGAAGAGACCCAGTACTTC
>-|TRBV10-1|TRBJ2-5|-
CASSESMVAGKETQYF
TGCGCCAGCAGTGAGTCGATGGTCGCAGGAAAAGAGACCCAGTACTTC
>TRBD1|TRBV7-9|TRBJ1-1|-
CASSTRGGQGEAFF
TGTGCCAGCAGCACAAGGGGGGGACAGGGAGAAGCTTTCTTT